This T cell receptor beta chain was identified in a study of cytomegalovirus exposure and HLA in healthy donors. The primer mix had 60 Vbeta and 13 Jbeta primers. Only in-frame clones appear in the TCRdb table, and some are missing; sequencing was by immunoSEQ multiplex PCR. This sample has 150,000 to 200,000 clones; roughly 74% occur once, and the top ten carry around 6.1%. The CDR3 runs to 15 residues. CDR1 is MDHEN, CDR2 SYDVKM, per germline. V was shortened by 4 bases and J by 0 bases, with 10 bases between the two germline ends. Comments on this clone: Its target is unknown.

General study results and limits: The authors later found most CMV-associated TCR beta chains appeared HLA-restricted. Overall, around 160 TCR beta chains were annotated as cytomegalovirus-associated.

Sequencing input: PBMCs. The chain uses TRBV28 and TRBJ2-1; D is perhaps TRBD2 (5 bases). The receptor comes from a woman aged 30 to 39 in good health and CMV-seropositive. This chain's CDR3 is CASSWTPSSYNEQFF. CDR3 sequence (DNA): TGTGCCAGCAGTTGGACTCCAAGCTCCTACAATGAGCAGTTCTTC.